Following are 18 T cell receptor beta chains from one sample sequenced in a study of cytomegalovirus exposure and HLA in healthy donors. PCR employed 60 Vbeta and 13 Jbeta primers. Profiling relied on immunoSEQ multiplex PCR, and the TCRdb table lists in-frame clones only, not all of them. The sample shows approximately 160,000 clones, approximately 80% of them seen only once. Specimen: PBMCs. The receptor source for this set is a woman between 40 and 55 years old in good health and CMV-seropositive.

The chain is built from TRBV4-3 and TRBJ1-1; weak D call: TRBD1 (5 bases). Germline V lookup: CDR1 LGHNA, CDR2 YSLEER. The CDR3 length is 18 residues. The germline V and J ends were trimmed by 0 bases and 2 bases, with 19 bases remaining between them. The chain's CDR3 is CASSQDQVNWGPNTEAFF. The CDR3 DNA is TGCGCCAGCAGCCAAGATCAGGTAAACTGGGGCCCAAACACTGAAGCTTTCTTT.

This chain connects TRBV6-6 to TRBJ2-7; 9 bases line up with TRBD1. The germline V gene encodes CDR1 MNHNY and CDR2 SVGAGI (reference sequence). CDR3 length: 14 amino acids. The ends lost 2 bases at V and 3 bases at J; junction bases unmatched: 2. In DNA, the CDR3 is TGTGCCAGCAGTTACGGACAGGGGTTCTACGAGCAGTACTTC. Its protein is CASSYGQGFYEQYF.

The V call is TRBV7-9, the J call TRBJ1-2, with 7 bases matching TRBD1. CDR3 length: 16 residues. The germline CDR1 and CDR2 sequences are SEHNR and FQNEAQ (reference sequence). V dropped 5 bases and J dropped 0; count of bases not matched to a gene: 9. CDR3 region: CASSVRLGQPNYGYTF. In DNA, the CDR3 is TGTGCCAGCAGCGTCCGGCTGGGACAGCCTAACTATGGCTACACCTTC.

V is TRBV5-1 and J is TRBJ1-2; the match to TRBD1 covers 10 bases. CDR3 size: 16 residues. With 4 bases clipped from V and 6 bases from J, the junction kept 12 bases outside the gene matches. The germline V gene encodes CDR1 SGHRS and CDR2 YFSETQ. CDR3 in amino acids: CASSQSVGQGYNGYTF. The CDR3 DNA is TGCGCCAGCAGCCAGTCTGTGGGACAGGGGTACAATGGCTACACCTTC. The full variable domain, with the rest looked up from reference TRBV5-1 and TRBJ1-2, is KAGVTQTPRYLIKTRGQQVTLSCSPISGHRSVSWYQQTPGQGLQFLFEYFSETQRNKGNFPGRFSGRQFSNSRSEMNVSTLELGDSALYLCASSQSVGQGYNGYTFGSGTRLTVV.

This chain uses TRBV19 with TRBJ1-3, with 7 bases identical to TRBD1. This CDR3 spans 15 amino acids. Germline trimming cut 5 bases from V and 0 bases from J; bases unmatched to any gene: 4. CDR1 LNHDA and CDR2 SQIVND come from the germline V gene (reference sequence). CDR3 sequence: CASSFGQVSGNTIYF. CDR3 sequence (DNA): TGTGCCAGTAGTTTTGGACAGGTCTCTGGAAACACCATATATTTT.

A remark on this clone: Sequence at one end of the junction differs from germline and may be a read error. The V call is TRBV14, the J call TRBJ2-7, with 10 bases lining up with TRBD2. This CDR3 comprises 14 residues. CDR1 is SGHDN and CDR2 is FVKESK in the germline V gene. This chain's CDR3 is CAGSQAGGTYEQYF. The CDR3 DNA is TGTGCCGGCAGCCAAGCGGGGGGGACCTACGAGCAGTACTTC.

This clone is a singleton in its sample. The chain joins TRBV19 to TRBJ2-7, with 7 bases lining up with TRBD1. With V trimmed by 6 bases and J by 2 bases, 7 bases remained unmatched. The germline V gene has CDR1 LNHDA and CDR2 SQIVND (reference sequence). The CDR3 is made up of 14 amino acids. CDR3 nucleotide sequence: TGTGCCAGTAGGCCACGGGACAGCCCCTACGAGCAGTACTTC. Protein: CASRPRDSPYEQYF.

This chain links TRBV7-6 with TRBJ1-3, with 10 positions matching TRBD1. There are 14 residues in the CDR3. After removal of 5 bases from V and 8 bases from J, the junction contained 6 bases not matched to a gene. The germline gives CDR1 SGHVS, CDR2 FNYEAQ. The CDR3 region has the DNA TGTGCCAGCAGCGTTAGACAGGGGGCGGACACCATATATTTT. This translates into CASSVRQGADTIYF.

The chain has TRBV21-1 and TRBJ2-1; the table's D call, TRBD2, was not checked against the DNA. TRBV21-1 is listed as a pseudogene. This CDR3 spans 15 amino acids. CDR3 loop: CATPGLAGSYNEQFF. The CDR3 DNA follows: TGTGCCACCCCGGGACTAGCTGGCTCCTACAATGAGCAGTTCTTC.

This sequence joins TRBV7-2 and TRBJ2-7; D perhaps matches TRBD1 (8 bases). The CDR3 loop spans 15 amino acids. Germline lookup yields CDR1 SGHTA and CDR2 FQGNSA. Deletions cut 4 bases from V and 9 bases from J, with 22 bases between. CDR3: CASSSDRGGGGGQYF. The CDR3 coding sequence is TGTGCCAGCAGCTCCGACAGGGGTGGGGGCGGGGGGCAGTACTTC.

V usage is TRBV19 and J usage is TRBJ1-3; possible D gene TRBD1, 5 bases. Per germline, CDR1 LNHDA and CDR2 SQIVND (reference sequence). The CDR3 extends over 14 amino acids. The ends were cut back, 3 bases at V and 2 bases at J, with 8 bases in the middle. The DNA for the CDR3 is TGTGCCAGTAGTATGGGGGAGGCTGGAAACACCATATATTTT. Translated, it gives CASSMGEAGNTIYF.

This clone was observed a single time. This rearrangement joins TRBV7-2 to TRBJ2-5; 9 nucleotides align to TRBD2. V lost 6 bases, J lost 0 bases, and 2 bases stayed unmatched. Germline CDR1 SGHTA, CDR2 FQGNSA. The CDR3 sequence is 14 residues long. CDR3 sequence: CASRKRGDQETQYF. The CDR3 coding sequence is TGTGCCAGCAGGAAGCGGGGGGACCAAGAGACCCAGTACTTC.

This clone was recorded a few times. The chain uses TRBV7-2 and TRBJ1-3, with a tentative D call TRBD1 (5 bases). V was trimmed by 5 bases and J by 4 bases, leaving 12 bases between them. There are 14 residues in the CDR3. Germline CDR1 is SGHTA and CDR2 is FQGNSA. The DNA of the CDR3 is TGTGCCAGCAGCCGAGACAGTCTGGGAAACACCATATATTTT. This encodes CASSRDSLGNTIYF.

This chain's CDR3 is CASMGGRAAQETQYF. The CDR3 DNA reads TGTGCCAGCATGGGGGGAAGGGCCGCCCAAGAGACCCAGTACTTC. This chain links TRBV6-1 with TRBJ2-5; a possible D gene is TRBD2 (6 bases). With 7 bases removed from V and 1 base from J, the gap between germline ends came to 16 bases. This CDR3 has 15 amino acids. Germline CDR1 MNHNS, CDR2 SASEGT.

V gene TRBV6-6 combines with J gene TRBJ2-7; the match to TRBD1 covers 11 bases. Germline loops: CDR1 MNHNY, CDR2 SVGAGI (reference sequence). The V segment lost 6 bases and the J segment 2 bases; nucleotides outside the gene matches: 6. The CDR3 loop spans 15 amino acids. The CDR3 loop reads CASRPWGQGAYEQYF. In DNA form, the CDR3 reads TGTGCCAGCAGACCCTGGGGACAGGGGGCCTACGAGCAGTACTTC.

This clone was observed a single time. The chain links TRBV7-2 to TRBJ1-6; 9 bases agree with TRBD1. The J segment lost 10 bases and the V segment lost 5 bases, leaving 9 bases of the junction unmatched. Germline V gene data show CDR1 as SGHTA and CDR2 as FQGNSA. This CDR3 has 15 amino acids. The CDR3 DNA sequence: TGTGCCAGCAGCGTTACAGGGGGCAGGGAGTCACCCCTCCACTTT. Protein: CASSVTGGRESPLHF. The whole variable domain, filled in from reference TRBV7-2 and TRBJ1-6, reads GAGVSQSPSNKVTEKGKDVELRCDPISGHTALYWYRQSLGQGLEFLIYFQGNSAPDKSGLPSDRFSAERTGGSVSTLTIQRTQQEDSAVYLCASSVTGGRESPLHFGNGTRLTVT.

CDR3 nucleotides: TGTGCCAGCAGCTTACGGGGGAGGGCTAGCGGAGAGACCCAGTACTTC. It is translated as CASSLRGRASGETQYF. V usage is TRBV13 and J usage is TRBJ2-5; 7 nucleotides line up with TRBD2. V dropped 2 bases and J dropped 4; count of bases not matched to a gene: 10. Germline CDR1 and CDR2: PRHDT and FYEKMQ (reference sequence). The CDR3 is made up of 16 amino acids.

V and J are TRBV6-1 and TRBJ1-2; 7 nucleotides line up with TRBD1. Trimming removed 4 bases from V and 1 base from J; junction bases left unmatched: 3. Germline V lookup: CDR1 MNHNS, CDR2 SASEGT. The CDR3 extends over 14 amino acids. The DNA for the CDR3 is TGTGCCAGCAGTGGAGGGGGCGGTAACTATGGCTACACCTTC. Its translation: CASSGGGGNYGYTF.